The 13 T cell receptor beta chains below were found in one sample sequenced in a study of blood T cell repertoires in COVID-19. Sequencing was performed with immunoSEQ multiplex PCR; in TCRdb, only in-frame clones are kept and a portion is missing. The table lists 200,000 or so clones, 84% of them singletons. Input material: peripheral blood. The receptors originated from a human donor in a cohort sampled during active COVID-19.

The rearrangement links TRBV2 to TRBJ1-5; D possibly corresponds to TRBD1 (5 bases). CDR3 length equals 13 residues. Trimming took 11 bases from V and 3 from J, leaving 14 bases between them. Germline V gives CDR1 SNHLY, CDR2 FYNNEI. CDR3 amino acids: CAGSRGFNQPQHF. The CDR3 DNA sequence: TGTGCCGGAAGTCGGGGGTTCAATCAGCCCCAGCATTTT.

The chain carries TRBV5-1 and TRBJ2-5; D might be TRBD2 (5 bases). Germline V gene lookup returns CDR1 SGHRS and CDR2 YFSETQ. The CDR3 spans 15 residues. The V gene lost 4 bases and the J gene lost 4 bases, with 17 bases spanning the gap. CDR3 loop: CASSLWTEGGETQYF. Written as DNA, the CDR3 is TGCGCCAGCAGCCTGTGGACTGAGGGTGGAGAGACCCAGTACTTC.

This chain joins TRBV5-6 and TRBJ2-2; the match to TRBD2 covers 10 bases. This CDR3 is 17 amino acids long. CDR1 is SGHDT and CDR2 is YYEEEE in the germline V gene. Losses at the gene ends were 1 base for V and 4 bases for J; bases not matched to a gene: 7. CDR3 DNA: TGTGCCAGCAGCTTGTTCGCTAGCGGGGGTATCACCGGGGAGCTGTTTTTT. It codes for CASSLFASGGITGELFF.

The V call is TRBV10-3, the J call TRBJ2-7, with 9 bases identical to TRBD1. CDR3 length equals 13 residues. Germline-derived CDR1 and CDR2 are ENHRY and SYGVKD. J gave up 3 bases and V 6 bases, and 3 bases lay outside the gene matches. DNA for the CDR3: TGTGCCATCAGCGCGGGACAGGGCTACGAGCAGTACTTC. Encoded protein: CAISAGQGYEQYF.

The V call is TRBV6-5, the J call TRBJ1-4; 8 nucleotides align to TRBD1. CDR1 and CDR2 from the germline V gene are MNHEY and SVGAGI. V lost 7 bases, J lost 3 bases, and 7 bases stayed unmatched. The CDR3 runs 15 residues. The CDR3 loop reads CASNQLQGANEKLFF. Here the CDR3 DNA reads TGTGCCAGCAACCAACTACAGGGGGCTAATGAAAAACTGTTTTTT.

CDR3 sequence (DNA): TGTGCCAGTAGTATCCTCGCCGGGACAGGGTACGAGCAGTACTTC. It encodes CASSILAGTGYEQYF. This chain connects TRBV19 to TRBJ2-7; 9 bases are a match to TRBD1. The CDR3 totals 15 residues. CDR1 and CDR2 (germline): LNHDA, SQIVND (reference sequence). The V and J ends lost 3 bases and 4 bases, in that order; junction bases with no gene match: 7.

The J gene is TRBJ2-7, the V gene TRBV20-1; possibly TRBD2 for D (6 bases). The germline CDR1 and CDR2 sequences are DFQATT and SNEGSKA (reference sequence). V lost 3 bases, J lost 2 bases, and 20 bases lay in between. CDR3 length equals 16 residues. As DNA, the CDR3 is TGCAGTGCTAGTTCCCCCGGGCTAGCGAATACCTACGAGCAGTACTTC. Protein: CSASSPGLANTYEQYF.

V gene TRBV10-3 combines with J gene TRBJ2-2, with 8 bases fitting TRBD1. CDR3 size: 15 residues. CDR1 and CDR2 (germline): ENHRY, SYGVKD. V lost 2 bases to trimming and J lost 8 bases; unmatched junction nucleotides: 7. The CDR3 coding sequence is TGTGCCATCAGTGAGGGACAGGGAGTTGTGGGGGAGCTGTTTTTT. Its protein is CAISEGQGVVGELFF.

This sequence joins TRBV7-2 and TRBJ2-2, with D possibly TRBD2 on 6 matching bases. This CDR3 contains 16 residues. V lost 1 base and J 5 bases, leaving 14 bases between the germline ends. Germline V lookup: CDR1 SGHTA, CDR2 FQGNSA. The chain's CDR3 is CASSLDPGVNTGELFF. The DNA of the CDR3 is TGTGCCAGCAGCTTAGATCCGGGAGTCAATACCGGGGAGCTGTTTTTT.

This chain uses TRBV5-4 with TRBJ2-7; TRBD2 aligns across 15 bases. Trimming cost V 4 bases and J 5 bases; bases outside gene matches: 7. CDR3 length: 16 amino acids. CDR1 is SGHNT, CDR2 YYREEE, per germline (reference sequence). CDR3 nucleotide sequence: TGTGCCAGCAGCCAAGGACTAGCGGGAGGGCAGGACGAGCAGTACTTC. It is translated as CASSQGLAGGQDEQYF. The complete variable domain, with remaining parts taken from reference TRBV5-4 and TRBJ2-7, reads ETGVTQSPTHLIKTRGQQVTLRCSSQSGHNTVSWYQQALGQGPQFIFQYYREEENGRGNFPPRFSGLQFPNYSSELNVNALELDDSALYLCASSQGLAGGQDEQYFGPGTRLTVT.

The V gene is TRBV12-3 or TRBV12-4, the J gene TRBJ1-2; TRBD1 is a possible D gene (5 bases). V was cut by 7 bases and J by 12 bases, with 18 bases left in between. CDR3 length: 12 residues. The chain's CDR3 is CASTSKSGVDTF. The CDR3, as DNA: TGTGCCAGCACCTCCAAGTCGGGGGTTGACACCTTC.

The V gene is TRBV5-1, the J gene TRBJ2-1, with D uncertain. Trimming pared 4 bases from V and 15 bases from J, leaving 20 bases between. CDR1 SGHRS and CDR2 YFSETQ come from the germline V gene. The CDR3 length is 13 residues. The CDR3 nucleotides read TGCGCCAGCAGCAAAGACAATACCCAGGCTGGGTTCTTC. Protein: CASSKDNTQAGFF.

The CDR3 DNA reads as TGTGCCAGCAGCGTAGGGGGTCCGGGAAGAGATACGCAGTATTTT. Protein sequence: CASSVGGPGRDTQYF. The genes are TRBV9 and TRBJ2-3; TRBD2 is a possible D gene (5 bases). Trimming stripped 0 bases from V and 5 bases from J, with 13 bases between. This CDR3 spans 15 amino acids. Germline V gene lookup returns CDR1 SGDLS and CDR2 YYNGEE.